Included here is one TCR beta chain sequence, with context. Unfractionated whole blood was the source from which total RNA was extracted. The length of the CDR3 is 20 residues. V was clipped by 3 bases and J by 2 bases; unmatched bases: 20. The germline CDR1 and CDR2 sequences are MGHRA and YSYEKL. TCRdb re-called the 5' RACE reads with MiXCR, one entry per CDR3 protein. The sample has some 150,000 distinct CDR3 sequences, roughly 4.1% seen once. This sample is drawn from a study of human T cells and chemical hapten exposure. Study background: Per-sample TCR yield variability stemmed mainly from small pooled library volume differences.

The receptor was derived from a female donor in good health. This chain connects TRBV4-1 to TRBJ1-2, with 8 bases matching TRBD1. The CDR3 coding sequence is TGCGCCAGCAGCCAGGCCCCGATCAGGACAGGGACATTCCTCAACTATGGCTACACCTTC. Translation gives CASSQAPIRTGTFLNYGYTF.